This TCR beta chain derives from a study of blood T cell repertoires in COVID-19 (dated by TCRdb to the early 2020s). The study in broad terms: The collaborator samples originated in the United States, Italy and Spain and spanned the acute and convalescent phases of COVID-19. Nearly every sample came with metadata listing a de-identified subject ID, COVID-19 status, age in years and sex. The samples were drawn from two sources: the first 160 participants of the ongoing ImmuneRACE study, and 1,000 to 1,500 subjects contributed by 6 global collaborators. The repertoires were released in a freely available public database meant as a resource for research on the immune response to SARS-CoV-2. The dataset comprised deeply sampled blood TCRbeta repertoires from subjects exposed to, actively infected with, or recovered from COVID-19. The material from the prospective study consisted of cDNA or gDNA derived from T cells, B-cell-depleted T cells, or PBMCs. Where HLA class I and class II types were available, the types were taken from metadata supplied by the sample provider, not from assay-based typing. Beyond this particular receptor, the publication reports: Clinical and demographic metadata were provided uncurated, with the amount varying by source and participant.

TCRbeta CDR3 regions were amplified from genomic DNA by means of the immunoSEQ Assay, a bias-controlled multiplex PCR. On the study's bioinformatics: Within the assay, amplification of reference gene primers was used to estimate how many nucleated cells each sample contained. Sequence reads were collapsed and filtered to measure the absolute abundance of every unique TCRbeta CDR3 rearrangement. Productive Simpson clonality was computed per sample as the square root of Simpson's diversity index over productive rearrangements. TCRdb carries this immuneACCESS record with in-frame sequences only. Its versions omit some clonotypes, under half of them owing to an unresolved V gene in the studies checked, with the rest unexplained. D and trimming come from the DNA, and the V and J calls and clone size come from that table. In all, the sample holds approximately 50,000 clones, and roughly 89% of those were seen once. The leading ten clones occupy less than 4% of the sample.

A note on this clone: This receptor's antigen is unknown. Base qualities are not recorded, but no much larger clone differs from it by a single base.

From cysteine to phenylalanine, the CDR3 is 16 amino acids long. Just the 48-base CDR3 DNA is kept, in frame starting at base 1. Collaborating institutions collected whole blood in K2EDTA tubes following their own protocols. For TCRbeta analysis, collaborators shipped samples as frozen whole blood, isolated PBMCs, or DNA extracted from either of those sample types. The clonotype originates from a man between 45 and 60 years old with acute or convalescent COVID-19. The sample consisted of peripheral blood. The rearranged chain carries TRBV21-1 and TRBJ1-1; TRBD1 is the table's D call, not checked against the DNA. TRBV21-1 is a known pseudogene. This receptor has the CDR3 CASSTRGWRGRTEAFF. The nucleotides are TGTGCCAGCAGCACACGTGGATGGAGGGGGCGAACTGAAGCTTTCTTT.